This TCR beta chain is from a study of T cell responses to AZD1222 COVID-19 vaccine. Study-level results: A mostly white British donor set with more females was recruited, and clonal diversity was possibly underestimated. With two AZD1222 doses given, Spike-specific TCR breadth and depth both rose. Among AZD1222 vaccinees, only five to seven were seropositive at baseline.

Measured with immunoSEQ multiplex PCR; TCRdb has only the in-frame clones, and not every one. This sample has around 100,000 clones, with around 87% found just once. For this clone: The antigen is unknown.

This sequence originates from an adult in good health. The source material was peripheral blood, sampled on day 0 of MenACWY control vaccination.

The CDR3 loop is CASKQGQYNSPLHF. CDR3 DNA: TGTGCCAGCAAACAGGGACAATATAATTCACCCCTCCACTTT. This rearrangement joins TRBV2 to TRBJ1-6, with D perhaps TRBD1 (6 bases). The germline CDR1 and CDR2 sequences are SNHLY and FYNNEI. The CDR3 contains 14 residues. Trimming removed 7 bases from V and 4 bases from J, with 11 bases in between.